This TCR beta chain was sequenced in a study of T cells after yellow fever vaccination. Study-level results: CD4 and CD8 compartments shared a small share of clonotypes. Booster sampling recovered most clones from primary vaccination (about 97% CD4, roughly 90% CD8).

TCRdb recomputed calls from the 5' RACE reads with MiXCR, one row per CDR3 protein. The data show some 500,000 distinct CDR3 sequences, approximately 12% seen once. As concerns this clonotype: Its antigen is unknown.

The trim removed 1 base at V and 6 bases at J, leaving 10 bases unmatched. The germline V gene has CDR1 SGHTA and CDR2 FQGNSA. The CDR3 length is 16 residues. The receptor was derived from a man younger than 45 who received the YFV17D yellow fever vaccine. This rearrangement joins TRBV7-2 to TRBJ2-7, with 9 bases that match TRBD2. The sample consisted of PBMCs, taken on the day of the yellow fever booster vaccination. CDR3 sequence (DNA): TGTGCCAGCAGCTTAGTCTTTAGCGGGAGAATCGGCGAGCAGTACTTC. It translates to CASSLVFSGRIGEQYF.